Shown below are 16 T cell receptor beta chains from a single sample sequenced in a study of cytomegalovirus exposure and HLA in healthy donors. 60 Vbeta and 13 Jbeta primers were used in PCR. The repertoire was sequenced with immunoSEQ multiplex PCR; TCRdb's copy has only in-frame clones and lacks some. Here the sample spans over 110,000 clones, roughly 80% being singletons. The sample consisted of PBMCs. These receptor sequences come from a man aged 35 to 55 in good health and CMV-seronegative.

The V gene is TRBV29-1, the J gene TRBJ1-2; TRBD1 is a possible D gene (6 bases). The CDR3 extends over 14 amino acids. CDR1 and CDR2 (germline): SQVTM, ANQGSEA. V lost 0 bases, J lost 4 bases, and 12 bases lay in between. CDR3 amino acids: CSVEDRGRGYGYTF. Written as DNA, the CDR3 is TGCAGCGTTGAAGACCGGGGCAGGGGCTATGGCTACACCTTC.

V and J are TRBV5-4 and TRBJ2-7; 9 bases map to TRBD2. Germline V lookup: CDR1 SGHNT, CDR2 YYREEE (reference sequence). J was trimmed by 7 bases and V by 3 bases; bases with no gene match: 11. CDR3 length: 15 residues. DNA for the CDR3: TGTGCCAGCAGCTCGGAGCGAGCGGGGGGCGGTGAGCAGTACTTC. Translated, it gives CASSSERAGGGEQYF.

The V call is TRBV7-2, the J call TRBJ1-3; D possibly corresponds to TRBD1 (6 bases). Germline V gene sequence: CDR1 SGHTA, CDR2 FQGNSA. The V and J ends lost 1 base and 0 bases respectively, with 16 bases between them. The CDR3 has 18 residues. CDR3 DNA: TGTGCCAGCAGCTTAGGGCCAGGGGCCCACCTCTCTGGAAACACCATATATTTT. This encodes CASSLGPGAHLSGNTIYF.

CDR3 in amino acids: CASSLGANIQYF. For the CDR3, the DNA is TGTGCCAGCAGCTTAGGGGCGAACATTCAGTACTTC. J is TRBJ2-4 and V is TRBV7-2; D unclear. The germline CDR1 and CDR2 sequences are SGHTA and FQGNSA. This CDR3 has 12 amino acids. V shed 1 base and J shed 7 bases, with 5 bases lying between them.

The CDR3 DNA follows: TGTGCTAGTGGTGCGAACTTTCTAGCGGGGGCTGACAATGAGCAGTTCTTC. This translates into CASGANFLAGADNEQFF. The V call is TRBV12-5, the J call TRBJ2-1; 10 bases line up with TRBD2. Germline-derived CDR1 and CDR2 are LGHNT and FRNRAP. The CDR3 extends over 17 amino acids. V lost 5 bases and J lost 5; bases outside the gene matches: 12. The full variable domain, with the rest looked up from reference TRBV12-5 and TRBJ2-1, is DARVTQTPRHKVTEMGQEVTMRCQPILGHNTVFWYRQTMMQGLELLAYFRNRAPLDDSGMPKDRFSAEMPDATLATLKIQPSEPRDSAVYFCASGANFLAGADNEQFFGPGTRLTVL.

This chain joins TRBV7-6 and TRBJ2-5, with D perhaps matching TRBD2 (7 bases). Germline V gene data show CDR1 as SGHVS and CDR2 as FNYEAQ. This CDR3 has 17 amino acids. Trimming cost V 5 bases and J 4 bases, with 23 bases left between them. For the CDR3, the DNA is TGTGCCAGCAGCCTGGTCCCAGTAGGGGGGGGCCCAGAGACCCAGTACTTC. Translating it yields CASSLVPVGGGPETQYF.

The chain links TRBV28 to TRBJ2-5, with 12 bases matching TRBD1. The V gene end was trimmed by 4 bases and the J gene end by 4 bases; junction bases not matched to a gene: 1. CDR1 is MDHEN and CDR2 is SYDVKM in the germline V gene. CDR3 length: 14 amino acids. The CDR3 reads CASSWDRGRETQYF. The CDR3 bases are TGTGCCAGCAGTTGGGACAGGGGGCGAGAGACCCAGTACTTC.

The J gene is TRBJ1-3, the V gene TRBV5-6, with D unclear. Germline-derived CDR1 and CDR2 are SGHDT and YYEEEE. The length of the CDR3 is 17 residues. V lost 0 bases and J lost 0, with 13 bases in between. The CDR3 DNA reads as TGTGCCAGCAGCTTGGGTCCAGCCCGGAGCTCTGGAAACACCATATATTTT. Translation gives CASSLGPARSSGNTIYF.

The rearrangement uses TRBV2 and TRBJ2-5; TRBD1 matches 8 bases. CDR3 length: 15 amino acids. Germline lookup yields CDR1 SNHLY and CDR2 FYNNEI. Losses at the gene ends were 5 bases for V and 4 bases for J; bases not matched to a gene: 9. CDR3 loop: CASSLGQGGGETQYF. The CDR3 DNA follows: TGTGCCAGCAGTCTCGGACAGGGTGGGGGAGAGACCCAGTACTTC.

This sequence joins TRBV4-1 and TRBJ2-7; 7 bases agree with TRBD2. In germline, CDR1 is MGHRA, CDR2 YSYEKL. After removal of 4 bases from V and 3 bases from J, the junction contained 3 bases not matched to a gene. CDR3 size: 13 residues. CDR3: CASSRAGDYEQYF. The CDR3, as DNA: TGCGCCAGCAGCCGGGCGGGGGACTACGAGCAGTACTTC.

This clone showed up just once. The rearrangement joins TRBV11-2 to TRBJ1-1, with D perhaps matching TRBD1 (6 bases). V lost 5 bases and J lost 0, with 10 bases in between. This CDR3 has 14 amino acids. The V gene's germline CDR1 is SGHAT and CDR2 FQNNGV. In DNA, the CDR3 is TGTGCCAGCAGCCTCGGGACAATGAACACTGAAGCTTTCTTT. It specifies CASSLGTMNTEAFF.

The sample holds a few counts of this clone. The chain joins TRBV5-6 to TRBJ2-1; 7 bases agree with TRBD1. V lost 0 bases to trimming and J lost 6 bases; unmatched junction nucleotides: 9. The germline CDR1 and CDR2 sequences are SGHDT and YYEEEE. This CDR3 spans 16 amino acids. The CDR3 DNA sequence: TGTGCCAGCAGCTTGGTTTCAGGGGGAAATCTCAATGAGCAGTTCTTC. Protein sequence: CASSLVSGGNLNEQFF.

V and J are TRBV28 and TRBJ2-5, with 7 bases matching TRBD2. The CDR3 consists of 13 residues. With V trimmed by 3 bases and J by 4 bases, 2 bases remained unmatched. CDR1 and CDR2 from the germline V gene are MDHEN and SYDVKM. The CDR3 nucleotides are TGTGCCAGCAGTTTGGCTAGCGGAGAGACCCAGTACTTC. Its protein is CASSLASGETQYF.

The rearrangement joins TRBV11-2 to TRBJ1-1, with D perhaps TRBD1 (6 bases). Germline-derived CDR1 and CDR2 are SGHAT and FQNNGV. The CDR3 spans 18 residues. The V gene lost 2 bases and the J gene lost 0 bases, with 19 bases spanning the gap. The CDR3 nucleotides read TGTGCCAGCAGCTTATGGGGGCCCGGGCGGAGCATGAACACTGAAGCTTTCTTT. This encodes CASSLWGPGRSMNTEAFF.

This clone has only one observation. Here the CDR3 reads CASSSDSLAQYF. In nucleotides, the CDR3 is TGTGCCAGCAGCTCGGACAGCCTAGCCCAGTACTTC. The chain is built from TRBV7-2 and TRBJ2-5; D is possibly TRBD1 (6 bases). This CDR3 spans 12 amino acids. Trimming took 4 bases from V and 9 from J, leaving 12 bases between them. Germline CDR1 SGHTA, CDR2 FQGNSA.

The chain uses TRBV6-5 and TRBJ1-1, with a possible D match to TRBD1 (6 bases). CDR3 size: 14 residues. Germline V gene sequence: CDR1 MNHEY, CDR2 SVGAGI. V lost 2 bases to trimming and J lost 3 bases, with 10 bases between them. DNA of the CDR3: TGTGCCAGCAGTTACGCCGGACAGTACACTGAAGCTTTCTTT. Amino acids: CASSYAGQYTEAFF.